This TCR beta chain was profiled in a study of T cell repertoires in cytomegalovirus infection. On the study more broadly: Public TCR beta signatures were indicative of both CMV infection and a matching HLA type. Overall study findings and caveats: Within the response measured ex vivo, HLA-C-restricted CMV-specific TCR beta clonotypes were dominant.

TCRdb reprocessed the reads with MiXCR, giving one entry per CDR3 protein. The sample records 150,000 or so distinct CDR3 sequences, over 15% being singletons. Only a few counts were recorded for this clonotype. Its specificity is unknown. The CDR3 extends over 15 amino acids. V lost 2 bases to trimming and J lost 2 bases, with 13 bases between them. The germline CDR1 and CDR2 sequences are SGHVS and FQNEAQ. V and J are TRBV7-8 and TRBJ2-7; TRBD1 might be the D (6 bases). The sequence came from a human donor in good health (CMV status not recorded). Some clones in this sample may be carry-over from other donors' samples. The material sequenced was CD8+ T cells from PBMCs. As DNA, the CDR3 is TGTGCCAGCAGCTTATACAGGGTCCCAGCCTACGAGCAGTACTTC. This sequence encodes CASSLYRVPAYEQYF.